This T cell receptor (beta chain) was sequenced in a study of T cell responses to AZD1222 COVID-19 vaccine. Trimming shortened V by 4 bases and J by 7 bases, and 22 bases separated the two germline ends. Germline V CDR1 and CDR2: PRHDT, FYEKMQ (reference sequence). The CDR3 covers 16 residues. Generated by immunoSEQ multiplex PCR, the TCRdb table keeps only in-frame clones and is missing some. The top ten clones hold around 1.2% of a sample with about 110,000 clones, around 87% of them seen once. The chain links TRBV13 to TRBJ1-2; D is uncertain. The TCR was taken from an adult in good health. Specimen: peripheral blood, collected on day 0 of AZD1222 vaccination. The CDR3 region has the DNA TGTGCCAGCAGCTATGTCTCGGGAGCTACAACGGGTGGCTACACCTTC. Protein: CASSYVSGATTGGYTF.